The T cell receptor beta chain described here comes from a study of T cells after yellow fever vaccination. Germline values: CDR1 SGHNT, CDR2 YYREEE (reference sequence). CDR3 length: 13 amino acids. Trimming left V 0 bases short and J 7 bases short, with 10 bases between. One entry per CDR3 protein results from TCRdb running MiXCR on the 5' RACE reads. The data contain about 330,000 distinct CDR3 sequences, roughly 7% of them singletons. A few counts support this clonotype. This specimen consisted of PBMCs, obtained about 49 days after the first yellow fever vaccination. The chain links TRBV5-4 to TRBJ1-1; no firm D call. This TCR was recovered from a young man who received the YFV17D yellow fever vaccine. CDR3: CASSLGEGVEAFF. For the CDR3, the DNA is TGTGCCAGCAGCTTGGGGGAGGGCGTTGAAGCTTTCTTT.